Presented here are 27 T cell receptor beta chains from one specimen sequenced in a study of neoadjuvant anti-PD-1 for oral cavity cancer. Profiling relied on immunoSEQ multiplex PCR, and the TCRdb table lists in-frame clones only, not all of them. The sample records around 10,000 clones, 50% to 70% being singletons. Time point reported: after neoadjuvant nivolumab, at surgical resection. Sequencing used tumor tissue, obtained after nivolumab (anti-PD-1) treatment. These receptors were obtained from a person between 40 and 79 years old with oral cavity squamous cell carcinoma.

The chain is built from TRBV21-1 and TRBJ1-2; no check of the table's D call, TRBD1, against the DNA was made. TRBV21-1 is deemed a pseudogene. The CDR3 has 19 amino acids. CDR3 sequence (DNA): TGTGCCAGCAGCAAAGCTGATGCGGGACAGAGGAAAACTAACTATGGCTACACCTTC. Protein sequence: CASSKADAGQRKTNYGYTF.

This clone was recorded only once. V usage is TRBV28 and J usage is TRBJ1-5, with TRBD1 as a possible D gene (6 bases). Germline loops: CDR1 MDHEN, CDR2 SYDVKM. Trimming pared 7 bases from V and 0 bases from J, leaving 13 bases between. CDR3 length equals 15 residues. The CDR3 bases are TGTGCCAGCACCGTACAACAGGGTAGCAATCAGCCCCAGCATTTT. It codes for CASTVQQGSNQPQHF.

The chain couples TRBV10-3 to TRBJ1-1, with D perhaps matching TRBD1 (5 bases). CDR1 and CDR2 from the germline V gene are ENHRY and SYGVKD. Trimming removed 2 bases from V and 3 bases from J, with 16 bases in between. CDR3 size: 16 residues. The chain's CDR3 is CAISEPRAGSHTEAFF. The DNA for the CDR3 is TGTGCCATCAGTGAGCCAAGGGCAGGGTCACACACTGAAGCTTTCTTT.

This clone occurred once. The J gene is TRBJ1-1, the V gene TRBV19; no reliable D call. CDR1 LNHDA and CDR2 SQIVND come from the germline V gene (reference sequence). This CDR3 is 13 amino acids long. V was cut by 6 bases and J by 0 bases, with 8 bases left in between. The CDR3 region is CASSPVLNTEAFF. CDR3 DNA: TGTGCCAGTAGCCCAGTCTTGAACACTGAAGCTTTCTTT.

The chain is built from TRBV7-9 and TRBJ2-1, with 9 bases identical to TRBD2. The CDR3 totals 16 residues. Per germline, CDR1 SEHNR and CDR2 FQNEAQ (reference sequence). With 1 base clipped from V and 11 bases from J, the junction kept 12 bases outside the gene matches. CDR3 sequence reads: CASSLDSGLANSKQFF. The CDR3 DNA reads as TGTGCCAGCAGCTTAGACTCGGGACTAGCTAACAGCAAGCAGTTCTTC.

In its sample, this clone was seen a few times. The chain is built from TRBV5-1 and TRBJ1-6, with a weak D call TRBD1 (5 bases). The CDR3 extends over 14 amino acids. Per germline, CDR1 SGHRS and CDR2 YFSETQ. Trimming pared 5 bases from V and 8 bases from J, leaving 14 bases between. The CDR3 is CASSNGGFDSPLHF. CDR3 DNA: TGCGCCAGCAGTAACGGGGGTTTCGATTCACCCCTCCACTTT. The variable domain in full, completed from reference TRBV5-1 and TRBJ1-6, reads KAGVTQTPRYLIKTRGQQVTLSCSPISGHRSVSWYQQTPGQGLQFLFEYFSETQRNKGNFPGRFSGRQFSNSRSEMNVSTLELGDSALYLCASSNGGFDSPLHFGNGTRLTVT.

This clone appeared a few times. This rearrangement joins TRBV27 to TRBJ2-3, with unresolved D. There are 13 residues in the CDR3. The germline CDR1 and CDR2 sequences are MNHEY and SMNVEV (reference sequence). Trimming stripped 5 bases from V and 6 bases from J, with 12 bases between. The CDR3 bases are TGTGCCAGCAGTCATTATTTGGGGGATACGCAGTATTTT. Its protein product is CASSHYLGDTQYF.

This sequence joins TRBV6-5 and TRBJ1-1, with D maybe TRBD1 (5 bases). V dropped 6 bases and J dropped 0 bases, with 14 bases sitting between them. Germline lookup yields CDR1 MNHEY and CDR2 SVGAGI. CDR3 length equals 15 residues. The CDR3 bases are TGTGCCAGCAGCTTACGTCCGGGGGTGAACACTGAAGCTTTCTTT. It specifies CASSLRPGVNTEAFF.

V usage is TRBV5-8 and J usage is TRBJ1-2; 7 bases agree with TRBD1. The CDR3 has 13 residues. Germline values: CDR1 SGHTS, CDR2 YDEGEE. Trimming took 4 bases from V and 5 from J; bases not matched to a gene: 5. The DNA of the CDR3 is TGTGCCAGCAGCACCGACAGGGAATATGGCTACACCTTC. Its translation: CASSTDREYGYTF.

The DNA of the CDR3 is TGCAGTGCTACCAACAATGAGCAGTTCTTC. Amino acids: CSATNNEQFF. The gene calls are TRBV20-1 and TRBJ2-1, with unresolved D. V lost 4 bases and J 5 bases, leaving 3 bases between the germline ends. The CDR3 consists of 10 residues. The germline V gene encodes CDR1 DFQATT and CDR2 SNEGSKA (reference sequence).

As DNA, the CDR3 is TGCGCCAGCAGCCATAACACAGGGAGAGGCACTGAAGCTTTCTTT. Amino acid sequence: CASSHNTGRGTEAFF. The chain uses TRBV4-1 and TRBJ1-1; tentative D call: TRBD1 (6 bases). The V and J ends lost 3 bases and 4 bases respectively, with 15 bases between them. The germline gives CDR1 MGHRA, CDR2 YSYEKL. This CDR3 spans 15 amino acids.

The rearrangement joins TRBV7-9 to TRBJ1-2, with 8 nucleotides matching TRBD1. J lost 6 bases, V lost 4 bases, and 10 bases had no gene match. Germline lookup yields CDR1 SEHNR and CDR2 FQNEAQ (reference sequence). This CDR3 spans 15 amino acids. In nucleotides, the CDR3 is TGTGCCAGCAGCTCCTGGACAGGGAAAGGGCATGGCTACACCTTC. Its translation: CASSSWTGKGHGYTF. The whole variable domain, filled in from reference TRBV7-9 and TRBJ1-2, reads DTGVSQNPRHKITKRGQNVTFRCDPISEHNRLYWYRQTLGQGPEFLTYFQNEAQLEKSRLLSDRFSAERPKGSFSTLEIQRTEQGDSAMYLCASSSWTGKGHGYTFGSGTRLTVV.

This chain uses TRBV6-1 with TRBJ2-3, with D maybe TRBD1 (6 bases). The CDR3 runs 12 residues. V lost 5 bases, J lost 6 bases, and 9 bases lay in between. From germline, CDR1 is MNHNS and CDR2 SASEGT. CDR3 bases: TGTGCCAGCAGTTCTACAGGGGATACGCAGTATTTT. It yields the protein CASSSTGDTQYF.

The rearrangement links TRBV6-5 to TRBJ1-2, with 7 nucleotides matching TRBD1. The V gene's germline CDR1 is MNHEY and CDR2 SVGAGI. With 0 bases clipped from V and 8 bases from J, the junction kept 9 bases outside the gene matches. The CDR3 totals 15 residues. CDR3 region: CASSYSRGQLSGYTF. CDR3 in DNA: TGTGCCAGCAGTTACTCGAGGGGACAGCTTAGCGGCTACACCTTC.

This chain connects TRBV18 to TRBJ1-1; D unclear. The V gene lost 3 bases and the J gene lost 4 bases, with 21 bases spanning the gap. This CDR3 comprises 17 residues. Germline CDR1 and CDR2: KGHSH and LQKENI. CDR3 coding DNA: TGTGCCAGCTCACCTCTAGGAATGGGGAACAAGGGCACTGAAGCTTTCTTT. Protein: CASSPLGMGNKGTEAFF. Full variable domain (rest looked up from reference TRBV18 and TRBJ1-1): NAGVMQNPRHLVRRRGQEARLRCSPMKGHSHVYWYRQLPEEGLKFMVYLQKENIIDESGMPKERFSAEFPKEGPSILRIQQVVRGDSAAYFCASSPLGMGNKGTEAFFGQGTRLTVV.

The chain combines TRBV12-5 with TRBJ1-1; D gene uncertain. V was cut by 1 base and J by 5 bases, with 8 bases left in between. The CDR3 is made up of 13 amino acids. Germline assignment: CDR1 LGHNT and CDR2 FRNRAP. The CDR3 nucleotides read TGTGCTAGTGGTTTGGGTACGGGAACTGAAGCTTTCTTT. It specifies CASGLGTGTEAFF.

The J gene is TRBJ2-2, the V gene TRBV19, with TRBD2 as a possible D gene (6 bases). The length of the CDR3 is 12 residues. Per the germline V gene, CDR1 is LNHDA and CDR2 is SQIVND (reference sequence). V lost 6 bases to trimming and J lost 6 bases, with 8 bases between them. The CDR3 loop reads CASSGGAGELFF. The DNA of the CDR3 is TGTGCCAGTAGCGGGGGTGCCGGGGAGCTGTTTTTT.

This clone was seen a single time. V is TRBV7-2 and J is TRBJ1-1; TRBD1 matches at 7 bases. The CDR3 runs to 15 residues. Unmatched junction bases numbered 9, after V lost 4 bases and J lost 4 bases. CDR1 and CDR2 (germline): SGHTA, FQGNSA. This chain's CDR3 is CASSSQGVGGTEAFF. In nucleotides, the CDR3 is TGTGCCAGCAGCTCCCAGGGGGTGGGGGGCACTGAAGCTTTCTTT.

This clone turned up a few times. The V and J genes are TRBV5-1 and TRBJ2-1; D gene unclear. Germline CDR1 reads SGHRS; CDR2 reads YFSETQ. CDR3 length: 11 amino acids. The V end was cut by 4 bases, the J end by 5 bases, with 4 bases between. DNA for the CDR3: TGCGCCAGCAGCGTCAACAATGAGCAGTTCTTC. As protein: CASSVNNEQFF.

There are a few counts of this clone. The rearrangement uses TRBV10-2 and TRBJ2-5; a weak D match, TRBD2 (6 bases). With 6 bases removed from V and 5 bases from J, the gap between germline ends came to 16 bases. CDR1 and CDR2 from the germline V gene are WSHSY and SAAADI. The CDR3 spans 14 residues. CDR3 nucleotides: TGCGCCAGCAGGGAGGGAGGCTCTCGGGAGACCCAGTACTTC. Translating gives CASREGGSRETQYF.

The V call is TRBV6-5, the J call TRBJ2-1; 8 bases are shared with TRBD2. The trim removed 4 bases at V and 4 bases at J, leaving 9 bases unmatched. The CDR3 consists of 16 residues. CDR1 and CDR2 from the germline V gene are MNHEY and SVGAGI. This CDR3 reads CASSFTGLVSYNEQFF. The CDR3 bases are TGTGCCAGCAGTTTCACGGGACTAGTTTCTTACAATGAGCAGTTCTTC.

The V gene is TRBV11-1, the J gene TRBJ1-4, with 7 bases fitting TRBD1. This CDR3 is 15 amino acids long. The J segment lost 0 bases and the V segment lost 4 bases, leaving 2 bases of the junction unmatched. Germline V lookup: CDR1 SGHAT, CDR2 FQDESV (reference sequence). The CDR3 nucleotides are TGTGCCAGCAGCTGGGGACAGTCAACTAATGAAAAACTGTTTTTT. As protein: CASSWGQSTNEKLFF.

The rearrangement joins TRBV6-5 to TRBJ1-5; 9 bases are a match to TRBD1. Germline V gene lookup returns CDR1 MNHEY and CDR2 SVGAGI. Trimming removed 7 bases from V and 5 bases from J; junction bases left unmatched: 9. This CDR3 region has 15 residues. This chain's CDR3 is CASTGGYRGHQPQHF. Here the CDR3 DNA reads TGTGCCAGCACAGGAGGTTACAGGGGGCATCAGCCCCAGCATTTT.

V and J are TRBV6-1 and TRBJ1-3; D gene uncertain. CDR1 and CDR2 from the germline V gene are MNHNS and SASEGT. The CDR3 runs to 13 residues. V was pared by 5 bases and J by 4 bases, with 9 bases between. CDR3 in DNA: TGTGCCAGCAGTACGACCGTCGGAAACACCATATATTTT. This encodes CASSTTVGNTIYF.

This chain joins TRBV7-3 and TRBJ2-3; 14 bases are shared with TRBD2. After removal of 3 bases from V and 3 bases from J, the junction contained 2 bases not matched to a gene. The CDR3 sequence is 16 residues long. Germline CDR1 and CDR2: SGHTA and FQGTGA. This CDR3 is CASSLWTSGGTDTQYF. CDR3 nucleotides: TGTGCCAGCAGCTTGTGGACTAGCGGGGGGACAGATACGCAGTATTTT.

V and J are TRBV5-6 and TRBJ1-1; TRBD1 matches 8 bases. Looked up from germline, CDR1 is SGHDT and CDR2 is YYEEEE. This CDR3 is built from 13 residues. After removal of 4 bases from V and 3 bases from J, the junction contained 2 bases not matched to a gene. CDR3 DNA sequence: TGTGCCAGCAGCCTGGACAGGGACACTGAAGCTTTCTTT. Residues: CASSLDRDTEAFF.

The chain uses TRBV18 and TRBJ1-1, with D perhaps TRBD1 (6 bases). This CDR3 spans 13 amino acids. V shed 4 bases and J shed 2 bases, with 8 bases lying between them. Germline V lookup: CDR1 KGHSH, CDR2 LQKENI. The CDR3 loop reads CASSLRGNTEAFF. CDR3 nucleotide sequence: TGTGCCAGCTCACTCAGGGGAAACACTGAAGCTTTCTTT. Together with reference TRBV18 and TRBJ1-1, the CDR3 gives the full variable domain: NAGVMQNPRHLVRRRGQEARLRCSPMKGHSHVYWYRQLPEEGLKFMVYLQKENIIDESGMPKERFSAEFPKEGPSILRIQQVVRGDSAAYFCASSLRGNTEAFFGQGTRLTVV.